This paragraph covers one T cell receptor (beta chain) sequence. Its target is unknown. Regarding time point: blood at routine non-recurrence follow-up after resection. Each TCR cDNA molecule bore a unique molecular identifier. TCRdb independently ran MiXCR on the 5' RACE reads; one entry per CDR3 protein. The top ten hold roughly 1.9% of the sample, which has roughly 70,000 distinct CDR3 sequences, 7.5% to 10% seen once. This sample was included in a study of spatial heterogeneity in lung cancer. Background on the study: Alpha-chain detections were consistently fewer than beta-chain detections among the sequences.

Germline-derived CDR1 and CDR2 are SEHNR and FQNEAQ (reference sequence). The CDR3 is made up of 13 amino acids. The V gene lost 1 base and the J gene lost 5 bases, with 6 bases spanning the gap. Findings and limits, study-wide: At tumor resection, ubiquitous expanded TCRs were detected in blood more often than later.

The clonotype comes from a female donor with early-stage non-small cell lung cancer. Material: PBMCs, obtained at follow-up. V and J are TRBV7-9 and TRBJ2-1; the D gene is possibly TRBD1 (6 bases). CDR3 coding DNA: TGTGCCAGCAGCTTAGGACAGGACAATGAGCAGTTCTTC. This translates into CASSLGQDNEQFF.